Listed below are T cell receptor beta chains from one sample, sequenced in a study of T-cell memory formation after mild COVID-19. MiXCR, applied by TCRdb to the 5' RACE reads, yields one record per CDR3 protein. The table has 550,000 to 600,000 distinct CDR3 sequences, approximately 15% seen once. The sample was PBMCs or a T cell subset sorted from them (not recorded which). These receptors came from an adult woman who had mild COVID-19 (a few samples of this study predate the infection). Cell type and time point are not known. CDR3s include the opening cysteine and the closing phenylalanine or tryptophan. D genes are given only for firm matches. Some rows have no size entry. The others give once, few or many, or a class for an expanded clone.

>TRBV5-6|TRBJ2-2|.|.
TGTGCCAGCTTTCCTCTGGGTAGTGTGACCGGGGAGCTGTTTTTT
CASFPLGSVTGELFF
>TRBV29-1|TRBJ2-1|.|.
TGCAGCGTTGAAGGTTCGGACAGCTCCTACAATGAGCAGTTCTTC
CSVEGSDSSYNEQFF
>TRBV5-4|TRBJ2-1|.|many
TGTGCCAGCATACGACTAGGCGGAGATGAGCAGTTCTTC
CASIRLGGDEQFF
>TRBV15|TRBJ2-7|TRBD1|few
TGTGCCACCAGCAGAGGGACAGGGTCCTACGAGCAGTACTTC
CATSRGTGSYEQYF
>TRBV12-3/TRBV12-4|TRBJ2-7|TRBD2|once
TGTGCCAGCAGATTGGGACTAGACGAGCAGTACTTC
CASRLGLDEQYF
>TRBV7-9|TRBJ2-1|.|.
TGTGCCAGCAGCTTAATCGGGGGCTTCTCTAATGAGCAGTTCTTC
CASSLIGGFSNEQFF
>TRBV3-1|TRBJ2-3|TRBD2|.
TGTGCCAGCAGCCAAGATGCTAGCGGAGAGGGCCGGTATTTT
CASSQDASGEGRYF
>TRBV9|TRBJ2-7|.|few
TGTGCCAGCAGCGCTACCTACGGGTTGCGCGAGCAGTACTTC
CASSATYGLREQYF
>TRBV18|TRBJ2-3|TRBD2|few
TGTGCCAGCTCGCCGCGCTCGACTAGCGGGGGAGGAGATACGCAGTATTTT
CASSPRSTSGGGDTQYF
>TRBV20-1|TRBJ2-7|.|many
TGCAGTGCTCAGAAACAGGGCCACTACGAGCAGTACTTC
CSAQKQGHYEQYF
>TRBV7-9|TRBJ2-7|.|.
TGTGCCAGCCGTCTCGGGGCCTACGAGCAGTACTTC
CASRLGAYEQYF
>TRBV27|TRBJ1-2|.|.
TGTGCCAGCAGTAGGGGCCGGGATGACTATGGCTACACCTTC
CASSRGRDDYGYTF
>TRBV6-4|TRBJ2-3|.|many
TGTGCCAGCAGTGACAGTGAGGGCGGGGCAGATACGCAGTATTTT
CASSDSEGGADTQYF
>TRBV6-5|TRBJ1-2|.|.
TGTGCCAGCACTCTAGACGCGGGAGGTTTCTATGGCTACACCTTC
CASTLDAGGFYGYTF
>TRBV3-1|TRBJ1-3|.|many
TGTGCCAGCAGCCGGGACGGTGTAAGCTCTGGAAACACCATATATTTT
CASSRDGVSSGNTIYF
>TRBV12-3/TRBV12-4|TRBJ1-5|.|once
TGTGCCAGCAGTCTAGGGACACCCTATGGCAATCAGCCCCAGCATTTT
CASSLGTPYGNQPQHF
>TRBV5-5|TRBJ1-6|.|.
TGTGCCAGCAGCTTGTGGCGTACAGATAATTCACCCCTCCACTTT
CASSLWRTDNSPLHF
>TRBV9|TRBJ1-2|.|.
TGTGCCAGCAGCGTCGACCCGGCTAAGGTAAAGGATGGCTACACCTTC
CASSVDPAKVKDGYTF
>TRBV5-6|TRBJ2-2|TRBD1|.
TGTGCCAGCAGCTTGCAAGGGGGCGCCGTAAGGACCGGGGAGCTGTTTTTT
CASSLQGGAVRTGELFF
>TRBV20-1|TRBJ2-5|.|.
TGCAGTGCTAGTCACAGGGTTGTGAAAGAGACCCAGTACTTC
CSASHRVVKETQYF
>TRBV3-1|TRBJ1-1|.|.
TGTGCCAGCAGCCAAGATATGGCTGAAGCTTTCTTT
CASSQDMAEAFF
>TRBV20-1|TRBJ2-7|.|few
TGCAGTGCTAGAGGAGGAGGAGGGCAGTACTTC
CSARGGGGQYF
>TRBV7-3|TRBJ2-1|.|few
TGTGCCAGCAGCTACGACAGAACAACCTACAATGAGCAGTTCTTC
CASSYDRTTYNEQFF
>TRBV12-3/TRBV12-4|TRBJ2-1|TRBD2|few
TGTGCCAGCAGTTATCCGGGAGGCTATGAGCAGTTCTTC
CASSYPGGYEQFF
>TRBV27|TRBJ2-5|TRBD2|.
TGTGCCCGCTCTAGCGGGGGGGCCGGTTTGTTAGAGACCCAGTACTTC
CARSSGGAGLLETQYF
>TRBV5-1|TRBJ1-1|TRBD1|few
TGCGCCAGCAGCGTACAGGGGGCACTGAACACTGAAGCTTTCTTT
CASSVQGALNTEAFF
>TRBV7-9|TRBJ2-5|.|few
TGTGCCAGCAGCTTAGCGCGGGGCCGAACGGAGACCCAGTACTTC
CASSLARGRTETQYF
>TRBV6-1|TRBJ2-5|.|.
TGTGCCAGCAGTGAAGGGGGATCCCAAGAGACCCAGTACTTC
CASSEGGSQETQYF
>TRBV4-2|TRBJ2-3|.|few
TGTGCCAGCAGCCAAGGGTCGGGGGCCGCAGATACGCAGTATTTT
CASSQGSGAADTQYF
>TRBV5-1|TRBJ1-2|.|.
TGCGCCAGCAGCCTCACCACCACCACAGGGACCCCTGCGGCCTTC
CASSLTTTTGTPAAF
>TRBV10-3|TRBJ2-1|.|.
TGTGCCGGATACAGAAATGAGCAGTTCTTC
CAGYRNEQFF
>TRBV20-1|TRBJ1-5|.|.
TGCAGTGCTAGACGGGGACTGTATAGCAATCAGCCCCAGCATTTT
CSARRGLYSNQPQHF
>TRBV5-6|TRBJ2-1|.|.
TGTGCCAGCAGCCTTCCGCGATCTGAGCAGTTCTTC
CASSLPRSEQFF
>TRBV6-5|TRBJ2-1|.|few
TGTGCCAGCAGTTACTCGGCTCTTTACAATGAGCAGTTCTTC
CASSYSALYNEQFF
>TRBV11-2|TRBJ2-1|TRBD1|.
TGTGCCAGCAGCAAAGACAGGGCCAATGAGCAGTTCTTC
CASSKDRANEQFF
>TRBV5-1|TRBJ2-5|.|few
TGCGCCAGCAGCCCTCACGGGGCTCAAGAGACCCAGTACTTC
CASSPHGAQETQYF
>TRBV5-4|TRBJ2-5|.|.
TGTGCCAGCAGCCTACGCGGGACTTCTCAAGAGACCCAGTACTTC
CASSLRGTSQETQYF
>TRBV20-1|TRBJ2-1|.|many
TGCAGTGCTAGCTCCTACAATGAGCAGTTCTTC
CSASSYNEQFF
>TRBV29-1|TRBJ2-1|.|.
TGTTCCGGCTCTGGGGGTGCCGCGGAGCAGTTCTTC
CSGSGGAAEQFF
>TRBV6-6|TRBJ1-6|.|few
TGTGCCAGCAGCCGAATCCCGGGCCATAATTCACCCCTCCACTTT
CASSRIPGHNSPLHF
>TRBV18|TRBJ1-4|TRBD1|.
TGTGCCAGCTCACCCAGTAACAGGGGAACTAATGAAAAACTGTTTTTT
CASSPSNRGTNEKLFF
>TRBV20-1|TRBJ2-5|.|few
TGCAGTGCTAGTGTTTCAGGGTCAGGAGAGACCCAGTACTTC
CSASVSGSGETQYF
>TRBV4-2|TRBJ1-2|.|.
TGTGCCAGCAGCCCCAGAGGGGGGCAGGACTATGGCTACACCTTC
CASSPRGGQDYGYTF
>TRBV7-9|TRBJ1-2|.|.
TGTGCCAGCAGCTTGGGCCAGGCTTGGGGCTACACCTTC
CASSLGQAWGYTF
>TRBV7-9|TRBJ2-1|TRBD2|few
TGTGCCAGCAGCGCCCAGGGCGGGACTAGCGGGTACAATGAGCAGTTCTTC
CASSAQGGTSGYNEQFF
>TRBV7-6|TRBJ2-1|.|.
TGTGCCAGCAGCAACGGGTTTGCTGAGCAGTTCTTC
CASSNGFAEQFF
>TRBV12-3/TRBV12-4|TRBJ1-1|.|few
TGTGCCAGCAGTTCAATGGTACCGGTTAGGAGTGAAGCTTTCTTT
CASSSMVPVRSEAFF